The 2 T cell receptor beta chains below all came from one sample that was sequenced in a study of beta chain features in type 1 diabetes. Whole-study results and caveats: Shortening of TCRB CDR3s, moderate but significant, appeared in all four CD4+ subsets of Type 1 diabetes patients.

Antigens of these TCRs are unknown. The study reverse transcribed the entire isolated RNA, so it sequenced expressed TCRB transcripts. Generated by immunoSEQ multiplex PCR, the TCRdb table keeps only in-frame clones and is missing some. The repertoire has 150,000 to 180,000 clones, about 9.3% of them found once; the top ten carry roughly 0.5%. Specimen: central memory CD4+ T cells from blood. Every receptor here comes from a man between 25 and 39 years old with type 1 diabetes.

The V and J genes are TRBV2 and TRBJ2-5; D gene unclear. The assigned J gene may be wrong: the sequence end matches TRBJ2-7 better. Per the germline V gene, CDR1 is SNHLY and CDR2 is FYNNEI. The CDR3 runs 13 residues. The chain's CDR3 is CASSGQASYEQYF. The CDR3 nucleotides are TGTGCCAGCAGTGGGCAGGCCTCCTACGAGCAGTACTTC.

In its sample, this clone was seen a few times. The gene calls are TRBV4-1 and TRBJ1-2; 7 bases match TRBD1. The V gene's germline CDR1 is MGHRA and CDR2 YSYEKL. The CDR3 has 15 amino acids. Unmatched junction bases numbered 9, after V lost 0 bases and J lost 8 bases. DNA of the CDR3: TGCGCCAGCAGCCAAGAGATGGAGGGGGCAAGAGGCTACACCTTC. Residues: CASSQEMEGARGYTF.